The 20 T cell receptor beta chains reported below all come from one sample, sequenced in a study of cytomegalovirus exposure and HLA in healthy donors. Use of 60 Vbeta and 13 Jbeta primers characterized the PCR. Sequenced by immunoSEQ multiplex PCR; TCRdb stores in-frame clones only, minus some. The table has about 95,000 clones, approximately 70% seen once. Sequencing was done on a sample of PBMCs. Source of these receptors: a man in his 60s in good health and CMV-seronegative.

This clone was picked up a small number of times. Here the CDR3 reads CASSVSGGPYEQYF. CDR3 nucleotide sequence: TGTGCCAGCAGTGTTAGCGGGGGGCCCTACGAGCAGTACTTC. This chain connects TRBV6-1 to TRBJ2-7, with 10 bases fitting TRBD2. Germline lookup yields CDR1 MNHNS and CDR2 SASEGT. Trimming took 4 bases from V and 2 from J; bases not matched to a gene: 2. The CDR3 is 14 amino acids.

The count of this clone is one. The chain links TRBV6-6 to TRBJ1-6, with 8 bases identical to TRBD1. This CDR3 is built from 14 residues. The germline gives CDR1 MNHNY, CDR2 SVGAGI (reference sequence). Germline trimming cut 5 bases from V and 6 bases from J; bases unmatched to any gene: 3. DNA of the CDR3: TGTGCCAGCAGTCGGACAGGGAGTAATTCACCCCTCCACTTT. As protein: CASSRTGSNSPLHF.

In its sample, this clone was seen a few times. The gene calls are TRBV27 and TRBJ2-1; D not resolved. Germline V gene lookup returns CDR1 MNHEY and CDR2 SMNVEV (reference sequence). V gave up 7 bases and J gave up 4 bases, with 2 bases separating them. CDR3 length: 10 amino acids. CDR3 sequence (DNA): TGTGCCAGCATATACAATGAGCAGTTCTTC. Protein sequence: CASIYNEQFF.

CDR3 protein: CASSSRDSKETQYF. CDR3 nucleotides: TGTGCCAGCAGCTCCCGGGACAGCAAAGAGACCCAGTACTTC. The rearrangement uses TRBV5-4 and TRBJ2-5, with 7 positions matching TRBD1. Germline loops: CDR1 SGHNT, CDR2 YYREEE (reference sequence). V shed 3 bases and J 3 bases; nucleotides not matched to a gene: 5. The CDR3 extends over 14 amino acids. Looking up the rest from reference TRBV5-4 and TRBJ2-5 gives the full variable domain: ETGVTQSPTHLIKTRGQQVTLRCSSQSGHNTVSWYQQALGQGPQFIFQYYREEENGRGNFPPRFSGLQFPNYSSELNVNALELDDSALYLCASSSRDSKETQYFGPGTRLLVL.

This chain links TRBV14 with TRBJ2-3; D gene unclear. V was cut by 2 bases and J by 6 bases, with 18 bases left in between. There are 16 residues in the CDR3. CDR1 is SGHDN and CDR2 is FVKESK in the germline V gene. The CDR3 sequence is CASSQQQVTQIDTQYF. The CDR3 DNA follows: TGTGCCAGCAGCCAACAGCAGGTTACACAGATCGATACGCAGTATTTT.

V is TRBV27 and J is TRBJ2-5, with D possibly being TRBD1 (6 bases). Trimming shortened V by 2 bases and J by 2 bases, and 12 bases separated the two germline ends. The CDR3 has 15 amino acids. Germline CDR1 and CDR2: MNHEY and SMNVEV (reference sequence). The CDR3 DNA follows: TGTGCCAGCAGTTTAACAGGGCTATTACAAGAGACCCAGTACTTC. It is translated as CASSLTGLLQETQYF.

The DNA of the CDR3 is TGTGCCAGCAGCGTTGGACAGATCACCCCAGATACGCAGTATTTT. Translation gives CASSVGQITPDTQYF. The V and J genes are TRBV7-6 and TRBJ2-3, with a tentative D call TRBD1 (6 bases). The CDR3 has 15 amino acids. Germline lookup yields CDR1 SGHVS and CDR2 FNYEAQ. The V and J ends lost 5 bases and 4 bases respectively, with 16 bases between them.

The V gene is TRBV6-6, the J gene TRBJ2-7, with 7 positions matching TRBD1. The ends lost 0 bases at V and 1 base at J; junction bases unmatched: 3. This CDR3 has 15 residues. CDR1 and CDR2 from the germline V gene are MNHNY and SVGAGI (reference sequence). The CDR3: CASSYSTGISYEQYF. The DNA for the CDR3 is TGTGCCAGCAGTTACTCGACAGGGATTTCCTACGAGCAGTACTTC.

This chain joins TRBV6-6 and TRBJ2-1; D might be TRBD2 (6 bases). Germline values: CDR1 MNHNY, CDR2 SVGAGI (reference sequence). The CDR3 has 14 residues. Trimming shortened V by 5 bases and J by 7 bases, and 15 bases separated the two germline ends. This chain's CDR3 is CASSAGGLTNEQFF. CDR3 bases: TGTGCCAGCAGTGCCGGGGGTTTAACAAATGAGCAGTTCTTC.

The chain uses TRBV5-1 and TRBJ2-7; the D gene is possibly TRBD2 (6 bases). CDR1 SGHRS and CDR2 YFSETQ come from the germline V gene. The CDR3 length is 17 residues. V was cut by 0 bases and J by 5 bases, with 21 bases left in between. CDR3 nucleotide sequence: TGCGCCAGCAGCTTGGCCAATAGCGGTGACGGCGACGACGAGCAGTACTTC. Translated, it gives CASSLANSGDGDDEQYF.

This chain joins TRBV5-1 and TRBJ2-1, with D unresolved. Germline V lookup: CDR1 SGHRS, CDR2 YFSETQ. The CDR3 spans 13 residues. V lost 2 bases, J lost 2 bases, and 5 bases lay in between. The CDR3 DNA is TGCGCCAGCAGCTTAGAGGCCTACAATGAGCAGTTCTTC. This gives the protein CASSLEAYNEQFF.

The chain has TRBV10-3 and TRBJ2-5, with 9 bases identical to TRBD1. CDR3 length equals 14 residues. Germline lookup yields CDR1 ENHRY and CDR2 SYGVKD. The V gene end was trimmed by 6 bases and the J gene end by 3 bases; junction bases not matched to a gene: 5. CDR3 DNA: TGTGCCATCAGGTCAGACAGGGGGGAAGAGACCCAGTACTTC. Its translation is CAIRSDRGEETQYF.

The rearrangement uses TRBV7-9 and TRBJ1-1; 9 nucleotides align to TRBD1. The CDR3 has 17 residues. Germline V gene sequence: CDR1 SEHNR, CDR2 FQNEAQ (reference sequence). With V trimmed by 1 base and J by 4 bases, 10 bases remained unmatched. CDR3 residues: CASSLGDRVTGGTEAFF. CDR3 DNA sequence: TGTGCCAGCAGCTTAGGGGACAGGGTTACAGGGGGCACTGAAGCTTTCTTT.

The chain employs TRBV29-1 and TRBJ2-2; 7 bases match TRBD1. This CDR3 is built from 16 residues. The germline V gene encodes CDR1 SQVTM and CDR2 ANQGSEA. The V segment lost 2 bases and the J segment 1 base; nucleotides outside the gene matches: 7. Written as DNA, the CDR3 is TGCAGCGTTGAAAGTGTGACAGGGAAGAACACCGGGGAGCTGTTTTTT. Translation: CSVESVTGKNTGELFF.

The chain uses TRBV5-1 and TRBJ2-1; 10 bases are a match to TRBD2. V lost 0 bases and J lost 5; bases outside the gene matches: 2. CDR1 SGHRS and CDR2 YFSETQ come from the germline V gene. The CDR3 length is 15 residues. CDR3: CASSLGLAGHNEQFF. The CDR3 coding sequence is TGCGCCAGCAGCTTGGGACTAGCGGGCCACAATGAGCAGTTCTTC.

The chain is built from TRBV29-1 and TRBJ2-5, with unresolved D. The CDR3 covers 14 residues. Trimming left V 0 bases short and J 5 bases short, with 13 bases between. The germline V gene has CDR1 SQVTM and CDR2 ANQGSEA. CDR3 in amino acids: CSVEDGPPGETQYF. In DNA, the CDR3 is TGCAGCGTTGAAGACGGCCCCCCCGGGGAGACCCAGTACTTC.

The V gene is TRBV28, the J gene TRBJ1-1; the D is unclear. The germline gives CDR1 MDHEN, CDR2 SYDVKM. The CDR3 consists of 12 residues. Between the trimmed V and J ends, which lost 5 bases and 2 bases, there was a span of 6 bases. The CDR3 here is CASSPGNTEAFF. CDR3 nucleotide sequence: TGTGCCAGCAGTCCAGGAAACACTGAAGCTTTCTTT.

The chain links TRBV28 to TRBJ1-1; D is undetermined. Germline CDR1 reads MDHEN; CDR2 reads SYDVKM. Trimming stripped 3 bases from V and 1 base from J, with 9 bases between. The CDR3 totals 14 residues. The CDR3 sequence: CASSFPLPNTEAFF. The CDR3 DNA follows: TGTGCCAGCAGTTTCCCACTCCCGAACACTGAAGCTTTCTTT.

The CDR3 DNA follows: TGTGCCAGCACCTACTTTGAGCGGAATGAGCAGTTCTTC. Its translation is CASTYFERNEQFF. The genes are TRBV6-1 and TRBJ2-1, with a tentative D call TRBD2 (5 bases). Trimming took off 7 bases at V and 7 bases at J, with 14 bases between the two ends. This CDR3 is 13 amino acids long. CDR1 is MNHNS and CDR2 is SASEGT in the germline V gene.

V gene TRBV5-8 combines with J gene TRBJ1-5, with D perhaps TRBD1 (5 bases). The V end lost 4 bases, the J end lost 7 bases, and 15 bases lay between the germline ends. From germline, CDR1 is SGHTS and CDR2 YDEGEE. The CDR3 covers 14 residues. DNA of the CDR3: TGTGCCAGCAGCCTTGGGACTTCAGGGCAGCCCCAGCATTTT. Its translation: CASSLGTSGQPQHF.